These 25 T cell receptor beta chains were all obtained from the same sample, sequenced in a study of tumor and adjacent non-tumor tissue in lung cancer. The template was RNA from unsorted bulk tissue. The normal lung tissue was taken more than 3 cm from the tumor edge. A modified ARM-PCR protocol with three rounds of nested PCR amplified TCRbeta. Via MiXCR, TCRdb re-called the multiplex PCR reads, giving one row per CDR3 protein. Seen here are 60,000 to 100,000 distinct CDR3 sequences, less than 85% observed once, and the top ten hold around 43%. Sequencing was performed on distant non-tumor lung tissue. The receptors derive from a man in his sixties or seventies with non-small cell lung cancer.

Regarding this clonotype: It may be a read error: a sequence one base away is much more abundant. The rearrangement uses TRBV4-1 and TRBJ1-5; D is unclear. This CDR3 is built from 14 residues. V was shortened by 4 bases and J by 6 bases, with 13 bases between the two germline ends. Germline V gene sequence: CDR1 MGHRA, CDR2 YSYEKL. Here the CDR3 reads CASSPDGEVQPQHF. The DNA of the CDR3 is TGCGCCAGCAGCCCCGACGGGGAGGTTCAGCCCCAGCATTTT.

Points on this clonotype: It is likely a read error, because the conserved phenylalanine at the end of the CDR3 is missing. This chain links TRBV6-6 with TRBJ2-6; no definite D call. This CDR3 region has 18 residues. Trimming took off 6 bases at V and 3 bases at J, with 21 bases between the two ends. Germline values: CDR1 MNHNY, CDR2 SVGAGI (reference sequence). Here the CDR3 DNA reads TGTGCCAGCAGCTCCGGCATAGGGTTTTCTGGTGGGGCCAACGTCCTGACTTCC. This codes for CASSSGIGFSGGANVLTS.

The chain recombines TRBV6-5 with TRBJ2-5; tentatively, D is TRBD1 (5 bases). Trimming removed 2 bases from V and 14 bases from J, with 30 bases in between. This CDR3 has 17 residues. CDR1 is MNHEY, CDR2 SVGAGI, per germline. Here the CDR3 reads CASSYGQGGYAFYDQYF. The CDR3, as DNA: TGTGCCAGCAGTTACGGGCAGGGCGGATATGCGTTCTACGATCAATACTTC.

CDR3 region: CASSRSGTEIGSGNTIYF. CDR3 DNA: TGTGCCAGCAGTCGTTCCGGGACAGAGATCGGGTCTGGAAACACCATATATTTT. The chain couples TRBV12-3 or TRBV12-4 to TRBJ1-3, with 7 nucleotides matching TRBD1. With V trimmed by 5 bases and J by 1 base, 14 bases remained unmatched. There are 18 residues in the CDR3.

In this sample, this clonotype turned up once. It may be a read error: a sequence one base away is much more abundant. The V call is TRBV14, the J call TRBJ2-1; D is possibly TRBD2 (6 bases). The V end lost 4 bases, the J end lost 11 bases, and 15 bases lay between the germline ends. The CDR3 runs 13 residues. Germline V gene sequence: CDR1 SGHDN, CDR2 FVKESK. CDR3 in DNA: TGTGCCAGCAGCCCAAATGGCGGGGCTAAGCAGTTCTTC. Protein: CASSPNGGAKQFF.

Remarks on this clonotype: Because it lacks the conserved phenylalanine or tryptophan at the end, this CDR3 is likely a read error. The V and J genes are TRBV29-1 and TRBJ2-7; weak D call: TRBD2 (5 bases). Trimming left V 3 bases short and J 3 bases short, with 9 bases between. The CDR3 spans 12 residues. Germline V gives CDR1 SQVTM, CDR2 ANQGSEA. The CDR3 coding sequence is TGCAGCGTTGATTCTAGCTTCTACGAGCAGTACATC. Protein: CSVDSSFYEQYI.

Of note for this clonotype: A much larger clone lies one base from this, so it may be a read error. The chain uses TRBV7-3 and TRBJ2-3; possibly TRBD2 for D (6 bases). The CDR3 runs 15 residues. Germline V lookup: CDR1 SGHTA, CDR2 FQGTGA. V was shortened by 11 bases and J by 4 bases, with 22 bases between the two germline ends. CDR3 sequence: CARKKTGSGADTQYF. As DNA, the CDR3 is TGTGCCCGCAAAAAAACAGGTAGCGGAGCAGATACGCAGTATTTT.

In regard to this clonotype: The junction and the germline gene differ at one end; a read error may be behind it. The genes are TRBV29-1 and TRBJ1-1; the D is unclear. There are 15 residues in the CDR3. Germline V CDR1 and CDR2: SQVTM, ANQGSEA. CDR3 nucleotides: TGCAGCGTCGACACATTGCAGGCAGCGAACATTGAAGCTTTCTTT. Amino acid sequence: CSVDTLQAANIEAFF. The variable domain in full, completed from reference TRBV29-1 and TRBJ1-1, reads SAVISQKPSRDICQRGTSLTIQCQVDSQVTMMFWYRQQPGQSLTLIATANQGSEATYESGFVIDKFPISRPNLTFSTLTVSNMSPEDSSIYLCSVDTLQAANIEAFFGQGTRLTVV.

With regard to this clonotype: This may come from a read error, since a much larger clone is one base off. This chain joins TRBV28 and TRBJ2-5; TRBD2 matches at 9 bases. This CDR3 is built from 17 residues. Germline CDR1 MDHEN, CDR2 SYDVKM. The CDR3 reads CTSSLPLSGGRQETQYF. DNA for the CDR3: TGTACCAGCAGTTTACCTTTGAGCGGGGGGCGGCAAGAGACCCAGTACTTC.

Ten or more counts support this clonotype. The gene calls are TRBV11-2 and TRBJ2-1, with 7 bases fitting TRBD1. V shed 0 bases and J 7 bases; nucleotides not matched to a gene: 6. The length of the CDR3 is 15 residues. Germline CDR1 SGHAT, CDR2 FQNNGV. CDR3 loop: CASSLDRTTGNEQFF. Written as DNA, the CDR3 is TGTGCCAGCAGCTTAGATCGAACGACAGGGAATGAGCAGTTCTTC.

In nucleotides, the CDR3 is TGTGCCAGCAGTTTATGGGGTGACAGGGACGGAACCAGTTCACCCCTCCACTTT. This gives the protein CASSLWGDRDGTSSPLHF. This chain connects TRBV28 to TRBJ1-6, with TRBD1 matching 7 bases. J was trimmed by 9 bases and V by 0 bases; bases with no gene match: 14. The length of the CDR3 is 18 residues. Germline CDR1 MDHEN, CDR2 SYDVKM.

This clonotype occurred a few times. This could be a read error, since a much larger clone is one nucleotide away. The CDR3 end shows no conserved phenylalanine or tryptophan, and so a read error is likely. This chain uses TRBV11-1 with TRBJ2-1; D is perhaps TRBD2 (6 bases). The V end was cut by 4 bases, the J end by 6 bases, with 10 bases between. Germline CDR1 and CDR2: SGHAT and FQDESV (reference sequence). The CDR3 length is 13 residues. CDR3 residues: CASSSGAGNEQFL. CDR3 nucleotides: TGTGCCAGCAGCTCGGGAGCTGGCAATGAGCAGTTCCTC.

This chain links TRBV5-5 with TRBJ2-3; 12 bases line up with TRBD2. This CDR3 contains 16 residues. Germline trimming cut 8 bases from V and 6 bases from J; bases unmatched to any gene: 13. Germline values: CDR1 SGHKS, CDR2 YYEKEE (reference sequence). The CDR3 DNA reads as TGTGCCAGTAGCATGACTAGCGGGGGTCATTGGGATACGCAGTATTTT. Amino acids: CASSMTSGGHWDTQYF.

This clonotype was seen at least ten times. The chain uses TRBV4-3 and TRBJ2-2; weak D call: TRBD2 (6 bases). Trimming took 1 base from V and 1 from J, leaving 10 bases between them. Germline loops: CDR1 LGHNA, CDR2 YSLEER. This CDR3 spans 16 amino acids. Here the CDR3 reads CASSQVGGMNTGELFF. The CDR3 nucleotides are TGCGCCAGCAGCCAAGTGGGAGGAATGAACACCGGGGAGCTGTTTTTT.

The chain recombines TRBV11-1 with TRBJ2-1; 9 nucleotides match TRBD2. Per the germline V gene, CDR1 is SGHAT and CDR2 is FQDESV (reference sequence). CDR3 size: 16 residues. Trimming at V came to 1 base and at J to 3 bases, leaving 4 bases not matched to a gene. CDR3 amino acids: CASSLGILAGYNEQFF. The CDR3, as DNA: TGTGCCAGCAGCTTAGGTATACTAGCGGGCTACAATGAGCAGTTCTTC.

This clonotype was observed a handful of times. J is TRBJ2-1 and V is TRBV6-1; D remains ambiguous. Germline V CDR1 and CDR2: MNHNS, SASEGT. The CDR3 totals 11 residues. V was clipped by 4 bases and J by 8 bases, with 6 bases between them. The CDR3 region has the DNA TGTGCCAGCAGTGCGTACGATGAGCAGTTCTTC. This gives the protein CASSAYDEQFF.

To note about this clonotype: One end of the junction is discordant with germline, which a read error may explain. The chain uses TRBV11-2 and TRBJ1-6; 10 bases line up with TRBD1. Germline loops: CDR1 SGHAT, CDR2 FQNNGV. CDR3 length equals 17 residues. The CDR3 is CASILVRQGASNSPLHF. CDR3 coding DNA: TGTGCCAGCATCTTAGTCCGACAGGGGGCTAGTAATTCACCCCTCCACTTT.

This sequence joins TRBV11-2 and TRBJ2-3; 10 nucleotides align to TRBD1. The germline V gene encodes CDR1 SGHAT and CDR2 FQNNGV. This CDR3 region has 15 residues. Trimming removed 6 bases from V and 5 bases from J; junction bases left unmatched: 8. DNA of the CDR3: TGTGCCAGCAGACTCGGACAGGGGGTCTTAGATACGCAGTATTTT. The encoded protein is CASRLGQGVLDTQYF.

The sample holds a few counts of this clonotype. With a much larger clone just one base away, this may be a read error. The chain employs TRBV6-5 and TRBJ1-1, with 9 bases fitting TRBD1. Per the germline V gene, CDR1 is MNHEY and CDR2 is SVGAGI. CDR3 size: 13 residues. CDR3 in amino acids: CASSETGGTEVFF. CDR3 in DNA: TGTGCCAGCAGCGAGACAGGGGGTACTGAAGTTTTCTTT.

This clonotype was observed at least ten times. The rearrangement links TRBV12-3 or TRBV12-4 to TRBJ2-1; weak D call: TRBD1 (6 bases). The CDR3 has 14 residues. Trimming pared 1 base from V and 3 bases from J, leaving 7 bases between. Here the CDR3 reads CASSLEQGYNEQFF. The CDR3 DNA reads TGTGCCAGCAGTTTAGAACAGGGCTACAATGAGCAGTTCTTC.

As regards this clonotype: One junction end does not reproduce the germline sequence, and a read error may be involved. The chain recombines TRBV20-1 with TRBJ2-1; 7 bases line up with TRBD2. CDR1 is DFQATT and CDR2 is SNEGSKA in the germline V gene (reference sequence). The CDR3 contains 15 residues. The CDR3: CSAPRGRAVTNEQFF. The DNA of the CDR3 is TGCAGTGCACCCCGAGGGAGGGCCGTAACCAATGAGCAGTTTTTC.

The chain couples TRBV29-1 to TRBJ2-1, with D tentatively TRBD1 or TRBD2 (5 bases each). V was trimmed by 2 bases and J by 4 bases, leaving 24 bases between them. CDR1 SQVTM and CDR2 ANQGSEA come from the germline V gene. The CDR3 is made up of 18 amino acids. In DNA, the CDR3 is TGCAGCGTTGAACTGCTTCAGGGAGAGGGAAGTGGGTACAATGAGCAGTTCTTC. Its translation: CSVELLQGEGSGYNEQFF.

This clonotype was counted between two and nine times. This may come from a read error, since a much larger clone is one base off. CDR3 DNA: TGTGCCAGCAGTCCGGCGGGTGGACTAGCGGGGACCGGGGGGCTGTTTTTT. It is translated as CASSPAGGLAGTGGLFF. The chain links TRBV6-2 or TRBV6-3 to TRBJ2-2; 12 bases fit TRBD2. The CDR3 runs 17 residues. The germline CDR1 and CDR2 sequences are MNHEY and SVGEGT.

With respect to this clonotype: One junction end disagrees with the germline gene, perhaps due to a read error. The gene calls are TRBV6-5 and TRBJ1-1; D may be TRBD1 (5 bases). Germline V gives CDR1 MNHEY, CDR2 SVGAGI. The CDR3 loop spans 14 amino acids. CDR3 in amino acids: CVSRLTGDDTEAFF. CDR3 bases: TGTGTCAGCAGGTTGACGGGGGATGACACTGAAGCTTTCTTT.

Notes on this clonotype: The junction differs from germline at one of its ends, possibly a read error. V usage is TRBV6-1 and J usage is TRBJ2-1; 8 bases are shared with TRBD2. The CDR3 totals 16 residues. Germline loops: CDR1 MNHNS, CDR2 SASEGT. CDR3 protein: CASSDESGSPYNDQFF. Here the CDR3 DNA reads TGTGCAAGCAGTGACGAGAGCGGGAGCCCCTACAATGATCAGTTCTTC.